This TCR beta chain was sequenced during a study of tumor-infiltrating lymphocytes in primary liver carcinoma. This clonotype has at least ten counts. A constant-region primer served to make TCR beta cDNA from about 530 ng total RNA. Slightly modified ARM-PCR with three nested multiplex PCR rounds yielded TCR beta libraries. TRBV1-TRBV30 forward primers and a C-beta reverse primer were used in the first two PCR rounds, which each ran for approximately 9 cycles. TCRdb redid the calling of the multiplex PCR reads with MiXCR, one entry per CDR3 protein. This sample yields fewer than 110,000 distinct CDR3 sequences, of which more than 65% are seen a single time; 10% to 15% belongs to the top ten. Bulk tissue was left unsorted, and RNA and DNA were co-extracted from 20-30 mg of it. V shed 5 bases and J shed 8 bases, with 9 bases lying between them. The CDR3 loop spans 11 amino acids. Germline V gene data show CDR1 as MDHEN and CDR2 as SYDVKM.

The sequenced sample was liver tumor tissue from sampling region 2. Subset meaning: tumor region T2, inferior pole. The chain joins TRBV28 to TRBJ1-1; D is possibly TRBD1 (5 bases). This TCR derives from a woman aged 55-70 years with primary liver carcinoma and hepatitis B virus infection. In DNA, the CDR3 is TGTGCCAGCAGTCCAGACAGAGAAGCTTTCTTT. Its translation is CASSPDREAFF.